Included here is one TCR beta chain sequence, with context. It was with 60 Vbeta and 13 Jbeta primers that the PCR ran. Here immunoSEQ multiplex PCR was the method, and the copy in TCRdb shows in-frame clones only, minus some. Among some 200,000 clones, approximately 88% were seen once, and the ten largest hold around 3%. These data originate in a study of cytomegalovirus exposure and HLA in healthy donors. J was trimmed by 4 bases and V by 4 bases; bases with no gene match: 8. The CDR3 is made up of 15 amino acids. Germline assignment: CDR1 SGHNT and CDR2 YYREEE (reference sequence). V usage is TRBV5-4 and J usage is TRBJ2-5; 9 bases agree with TRBD2. This TCR derives from a woman aged 50 to 60 in good health and CMV-seropositive. The sequencing sample was made of PBMCs. In DNA form, the CDR3 reads TGTGCCAGCAGCCCGCGGCGGGGGGGCCGAGAGACCCAGTACTTC. Translated: CASSPRRGGRETQYF.